The clone carrying this T cell receptor beta chain was seen many times. Its antigen is still unknown. The diagnoses drew upon clinical symptoms, serum thyroxine and TRAb, thyroid ultrasound and orbital computed tomography. Predating any ophthalmopathy symptoms, the blood sample was taken at first hyperthyroidism diagnosis. These data belong to a study of T cells in Graves' hyperthyroidism and ophthalmopathy. Amplification of TCR beta CDR3 regions was performed using RNA transcripts as template. RT-PCR in the first round (using the HTBI primer set) targeted the TCR CDR3. A single record per CDR3 protein comes from TCRdb applying MiXCR to the multiplex PCR reads. The sample includes about 290,000 distinct CDR3 sequences, 13% to 15% seen only once; the top ten take more than 30%. The study, taken as a whole, reports: The authors' 13 V-J model separated ophthalmopathy from stable hyperthyroidism. Clonotypes that were expanded in thyroid above 0.001 mostly appeared in blood too.

The specimen was blood. This TCR was sampled from a woman aged 45-65 years with Graves' hyperthyroidism that later progressed to Graves' ophthalmopathy.

The CDR3 bases are TGCAGTGCTATCTCCGGGACGGACTCCTACGAGCAGTACTTC. It specifies CSAISGTDSYEQYF. This chain uses TRBV20-1 with TRBJ2-7; the D call may be TRBD1 or TRBD2 (5 bases each). Per the germline V gene, CDR1 is DFQATT and CDR2 is SNEGSKA (reference sequence). The CDR3 has 14 residues. The ends were cut back, 4 bases at V and 0 bases at J, with 13 bases in the middle.